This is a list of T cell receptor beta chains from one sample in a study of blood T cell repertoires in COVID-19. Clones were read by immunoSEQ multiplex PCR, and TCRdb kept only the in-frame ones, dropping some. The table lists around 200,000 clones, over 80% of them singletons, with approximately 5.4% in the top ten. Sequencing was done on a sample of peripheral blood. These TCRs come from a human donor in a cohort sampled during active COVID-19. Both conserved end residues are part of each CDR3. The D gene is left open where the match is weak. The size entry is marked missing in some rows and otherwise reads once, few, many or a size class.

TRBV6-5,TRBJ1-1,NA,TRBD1,CASSRGTGNTEAFF,TGTGCCAGCAGTCGCGGGACAGGGAACACTGAAGCTTTCTTT
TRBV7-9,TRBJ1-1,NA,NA,CASSDQNLNTEAFF,TGTGCCAGCAGCGATCAGAATCTTAACACTGAAGCTTTCTTT
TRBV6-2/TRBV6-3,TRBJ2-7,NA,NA,CASSYGLAREQYF,TGTGCCAGCAGTTACGGGCTAGCTCGTGAGCAGTACTTC
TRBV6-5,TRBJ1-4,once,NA,CASSHGGAQEKLFF,TGTGCCAGCAGCCACGGGGGGGCTCAGGAAAAACTGTTTTTT
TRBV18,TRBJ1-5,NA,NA,CASSPPGRVQPQHF,TGTGCCAGCTCACCCCCGGGAAGGGTACAGCCCCAGCATTTT
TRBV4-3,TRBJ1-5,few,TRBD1,CASSQGQGEQPQHF,TGCGCCAGCAGCCAAGGACAGGGGGAACAGCCCCAGCATTTT
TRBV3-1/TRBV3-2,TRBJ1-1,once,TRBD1,CASSQYLDRGNTEAFF,TGTGCCAGCAGCCAATACCTAGACAGGGGGAACACTGAAGCTTTCTTT
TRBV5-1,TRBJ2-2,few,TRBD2,CASSLGSGSLGELFF,TGCGCCAGCAGCTTGGGTAGCGGGAGTCTCGGGGAGCTGTTTTTT
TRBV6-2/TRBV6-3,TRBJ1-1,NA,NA,CASSYSRAGTEAFF,TGTGCCAGCAGTTACTCTCGAGCGGGCACTGAAGCTTTCTTT
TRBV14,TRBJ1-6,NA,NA,CASSNYRSPLHF,TGTGCCAGCAGCAACTACCGTTCACCCCTCCACTTT
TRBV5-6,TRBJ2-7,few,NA,CASSLSLRYEQYF,TGTGCCAGCAGCCTGTCTTTGCGCTACGAGCAGTACTTC
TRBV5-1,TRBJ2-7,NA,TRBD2,CASSSQTGASGAFYEQYF,TGCGCCAGCAGCTCCCAGACCGGGGCTAGCGGAGCGTTCTACGAGCAGTACTTC
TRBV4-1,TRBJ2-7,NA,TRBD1,CASSRSGQGTYEQYF,TGCGCCAGCAGCCGATCCGGACAGGGGACCTACGAGCAGTACTTC
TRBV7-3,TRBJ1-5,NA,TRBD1,CASSTGQGAYSNQPQHF,TGTGCCAGCAGCACGGGACAGGGGGCCTATAGCAATCAGCCCCAGCATTTT
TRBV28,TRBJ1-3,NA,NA,CASSLEFGNTIYF,TGTGCCAGCAGTTTAGAGTTTGGAAACACCATATATTTT
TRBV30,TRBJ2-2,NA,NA,CAWRREQTNTGELFF,TGTGCCTGGAGGAGGGAACAGACGAACACCGGGGAGCTGTTTTTT
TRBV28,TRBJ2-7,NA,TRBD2,CASVSGRPPYEQYF,TGTGCCAGCGTAAGCGGGAGGCCCCCCTACGAGCAGTACTTC
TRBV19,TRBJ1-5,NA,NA,CASSITGTNNQPQHF,TGTGCCAGTAGTATTACCGGGACAAACAATCAGCCCCAGCATTTT
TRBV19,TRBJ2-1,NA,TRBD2,CASSIGTSYEQFF,TGTGCCAGTAGTATAGGGACTAGCTATGAGCAGTTCTTC
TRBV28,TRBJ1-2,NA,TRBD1,CASSPHGQGRNYGYTF,TGTGCCAGCAGTCCACACGGACAGGGGCGTAACTATGGCTACACCTTC
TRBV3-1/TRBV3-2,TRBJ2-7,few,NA,CASSRDRGEQYF,TGTGCCAGCAGCAGAGACCGGGGCGAGCAGTACTTC
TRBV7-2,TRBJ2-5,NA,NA,CASSLKAIQETQYF,TGTGCCAGCAGCTTAAAAGCGATTCAAGAGACCCAGTACTTC
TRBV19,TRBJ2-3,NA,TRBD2,CASSPGTSLLPDTQYF,TGTGCCAGTAGTCCCGGGACTAGCCTCCTCCCAGATACGCAGTATTTT